The present T cell receptor (beta chain) was sequenced within a study of cytomegalovirus exposure and HLA in healthy donors. Regarding the study as a whole: The tendency of first-cohort TCR clusters to co-occur in the 120 or so validation repertoires was the finding of a later analysis. The study listed some 160 cytomegalovirus-associated TCR beta chains. Among TCR sequences, most were rare, though some public TCRs appeared in many donors.

A remark on this clone: Its specificity is not known.

The assay was immunoSEQ multiplex PCR, and TCRdb's table has in-frame clones only and misses some. The data show 150,000 to 180,000 clones, 70% to 90% seen once. CDR1 is MDHEN and CDR2 is SYDVKM in the germline V gene. CDR3 length equals 13 residues. V lost 7 bases, J lost 11 bases, and 20 bases lay in between. The V gene is TRBV28, the J gene TRBJ1-1, with a tentative D call TRBD1 (6 bases). This clonotype was sampled from a human donor in good health. The sequencing sample was made of PBMCs. For the CDR3, the DNA is TGTGCCAGCAATTCTTTGGGGGGGCGTGGGGCTTTCTTT. Amino acids: CASNSLGGRGAFF.